Shown below are 12 T cell receptor beta chains from a single sample sequenced in a study of T cells after yellow fever vaccination. Via MiXCR, TCRdb re-called the 5' RACE reads, giving one row per CDR3 protein. The sample lists about 320,000 distinct CDR3 sequences; around 12% were seen once. The sample was CD4+ T cells sorted from PBMCs, taken 15 days after the yellow fever booster vaccination. The receptor set was obtained from a man younger than 35 who received the YFV17D yellow fever vaccine.

The sample holds a few counts of this clonotype. The chain is built from TRBV10-3 and TRBJ1-3; D call uncertain. Germline-derived CDR1 and CDR2 are ENHRY and SYGVKD. Trimming left V 6 bases short and J 0 bases short, with 12 bases between. This CDR3 spans 15 amino acids. CDR3 sequence reads: CAISPNRNSGNTIYF. The CDR3, as DNA: TGTGCCATCAGCCCGAATCGGAACTCTGGAAACACCATATATTTT.

This clonotype was observed a handful of times. V usage is TRBV5-6 and J usage is TRBJ2-5; D ambiguous. The germline V gene encodes CDR1 SGHDT and CDR2 YYEEEE. The CDR3 consists of 15 residues. V was shortened by 0 bases and J by 1 base, with 10 bases between the two germline ends. CDR3 DNA: TGTGCCAGCAGCTTGGAGGCAGGCCTCCAAGAGACCCAGTACTTC. Protein product: CASSLEAGLQETQYF.

This clonotype has only a few counts. V usage is TRBV6-1 and J usage is TRBJ2-7, with 12 positions matching TRBD2. The germline V gene encodes CDR1 MNHNS and CDR2 SASEGT. Trimming cost V 7 bases and J 5 bases; bases outside gene matches: 6. This CDR3 comprises 14 residues. CDR3 bases: TGTGCCAGCAAGATGACTAGCGGGGGTGACGAGCAGTACTTC. Amino acid sequence: CASKMTSGGDEQYF.

This clonotype came up many times. The rearrangement links TRBV5-5 to TRBJ1-2, with no clear D. Germline-derived CDR1 and CDR2 are SGHKS and YYEKEE (reference sequence). Deletions cut 4 bases from V and 3 bases from J, with 16 bases between. CDR3 length: 15 residues. This chain's CDR3 is CASSPRGALDYGYTF. DNA of the CDR3: TGTGCCAGCAGCCCCCGGGGTGCCCTGGACTATGGCTACACCTTC.

The chain combines TRBV9 with TRBJ2-3, with D possibly matching TRBD2 (6 bases). This CDR3 has 13 amino acids. V was pared by 3 bases and J by 4 bases, with 9 bases between. Germline V gene data show CDR1 as SGDLS and CDR2 as YYNGEE. CDR3 DNA: TGTGCCAGCAGCGCCCGACTAGCAGATACGCAGTATTTT. Its protein is CASSARLADTQYF.

This chain uses TRBV28 with TRBJ1-1; TRBD1 might be the D (5 bases). Per the germline V gene, CDR1 is MDHEN and CDR2 is SYDVKM. V shed 7 bases and J shed 4 bases, with 19 bases lying between them. The CDR3 spans 15 residues. This chain's CDR3 is CASIYGAGGSTEAFF. Written as DNA, the CDR3 is TGTGCCAGCATTTATGGGGCGGGAGGTTCCACTGAAGCTTTCTTT.

This chain joins TRBV12-3 or TRBV12-4 and TRBJ1-1, with D uncertain. Trimming removed 7 bases at V and 5 bases at J, with 11 bases between. The CDR3 has 12 residues. The CDR3 sequence: CASTVFHTEAFF. In nucleotides, the CDR3 is TGTGCCAGCACCGTCTTTCATACTGAAGCTTTCTTT.

The sample holds a few counts of this clonotype. This chain uses TRBV6-2 or TRBV6-3 with TRBJ2-1, with 14 bases identical to TRBD2. Germline loops: CDR1 MNHEY, CDR2 SVGEGT. Germline trimming cut 6 bases from V and 10 bases from J; bases unmatched to any gene: 20. The CDR3 runs 19 residues. This chain's CDR3 is CASSRYPSGLAGASGEQFF. As DNA, the CDR3 is TGTGCCAGCAGCCGATACCCATCGGGACTAGCGGGGGCCTCGGGAGAGCAGTTCTTC.

A single count supports this clonotype. The junction does not match germline at one end; this may be a read error. V is TRBV7-8 and J is TRBJ2-5, with a tentative D call TRBD1 (6 bases). In germline, CDR1 is SGHVS, CDR2 FQNEAQ. The CDR3 is 13 residues long. CDR3 nucleotide sequence: TGTGACAGCAGAAAGGGGGTTCTGGAGACCCAGTACTTC. Translating gives CDSRKGVLETQYF.

The table lists this clonotype with a few counts. V usage is TRBV6-5 and J usage is TRBJ1-1, with TRBD1 as a possible D gene (5 bases). Trimming removed 7 bases from V and 3 bases from J, with 24 bases in between. The CDR3 totals 17 residues. Germline-derived CDR1 and CDR2 are MNHEY and SVGAGI. CDR3 bases: TGTGCCAGCATCTACCCCAGTCTGGCAGGGTTCGACACTGAAGCTTTCTTT. Its protein is CASIYPSLAGFDTEAFF.

This chain connects TRBV20-1 to TRBJ2-2; tentatively, D is TRBD2 (7 bases). The V end lost 3 bases, the J end lost 4 bases, and 15 bases lay between the germline ends. CDR1 is DFQATT, CDR2 SNEGSKA, per germline (reference sequence). CDR3 length: 15 residues. In DNA form, the CDR3 reads TGCAGTGCTAGCCCCAGGGGAGGGGGCACCGGGGAGCTGTTTTTT. Encoded protein: CSASPRGGGTGELFF.

This clonotype was seen a handful of times. This chain links TRBV19 with TRBJ2-6, with TRBD1 matching over 7 bases. The CDR3 contains 17 residues. The V and J ends lost 6 bases and 1 base, in that order; junction bases with no gene match: 9. Germline V gene lookup returns CDR1 LNHDA and CDR2 SQIVND (reference sequence). Written as DNA, the CDR3 is TGTGCCAGTAGCCCGGAGGCAGGGGGTTCTGGGGCCAACGTCCTGACTTTC. Translated: CASSPEAGGSGANVLTF.